This paragraph covers one T cell receptor (beta chain) sequence. Its target antigen remains unknown. No base quality values were provided; no much bigger clone lies one nucleotide off. Including the terminal cysteine and phenylalanine, the CDR3 comprises 12 residues. The kept DNA is CDR3 alone, 36 bases in frame from the first base. CDR1 and CDR2 are read off the germline V gene (reference sequence) as DFQATT and SNEGSKA. V is shortened by 5 bases, J by 1 base, and the region joining them spans 8 bases. The data originate from a study of T cell repertoires in cytomegalovirus infection (dated by TCRdb to the late 2010s). Broadly, across the study: Because public TCR beta signatures pointed to carriage of CMV infection together with the matching HLA type, the HLA type of each donor mattered for the analysis.

What the authors observed across the whole study: Cumulative frequency of public TCR beta family members discriminated carriers of CMV infection plus the relevant HLA type in this cohort and an independent roughly 350-donor cohort. The ex vivo response was dominated by HLA-C-restricted CMV-specific TCR beta clonotypes, which also provided the single most frequent clonotype in two of eight donors.

Sequenced on an Illumina HiSeq 1500. TCRdb reworked the public reads: Q25 trimming with fastp, MiXCR clone assembly, productive beta chains retained. All rows with the same CDR3 protein become a single entry with the most common DNA and genes. The sample table holds approximately 500,000 distinct CDR3 sequences, of which less than 30% were seen once. The ten largest clones add up to roughly 13% of the sample. The clonotype was recovered from a human donor in good health (CMV status not recorded). Some clones in this sample may be carry-over from other donors' samples. The specimen sequenced was PBMCs. Here the chain combines TRBV20-1 and TRBJ1-1, with the D gene not clear enough to name. The CDR3 is CSALTENTEAFF. The DNA reads TGCAGTGCTCTAACAGAGAACACTGAAGCTTTCTTT.